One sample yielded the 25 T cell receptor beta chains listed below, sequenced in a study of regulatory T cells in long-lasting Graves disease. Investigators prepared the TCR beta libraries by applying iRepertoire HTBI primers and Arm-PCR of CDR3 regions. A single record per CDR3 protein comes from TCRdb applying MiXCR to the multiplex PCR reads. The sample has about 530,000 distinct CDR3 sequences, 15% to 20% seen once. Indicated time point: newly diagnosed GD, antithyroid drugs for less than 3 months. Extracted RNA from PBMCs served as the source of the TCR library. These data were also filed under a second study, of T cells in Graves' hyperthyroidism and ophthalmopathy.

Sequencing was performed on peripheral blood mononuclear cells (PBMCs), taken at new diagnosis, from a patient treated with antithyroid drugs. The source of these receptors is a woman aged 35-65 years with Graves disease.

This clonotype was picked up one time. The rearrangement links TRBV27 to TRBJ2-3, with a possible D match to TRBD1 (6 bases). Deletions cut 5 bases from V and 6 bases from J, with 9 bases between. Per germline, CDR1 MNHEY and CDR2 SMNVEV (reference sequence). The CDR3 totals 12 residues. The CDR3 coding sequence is TGTGCCAGCAGTACGAGGGGGGATACGCAGTATTTT. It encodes CASSTRGDTQYF.

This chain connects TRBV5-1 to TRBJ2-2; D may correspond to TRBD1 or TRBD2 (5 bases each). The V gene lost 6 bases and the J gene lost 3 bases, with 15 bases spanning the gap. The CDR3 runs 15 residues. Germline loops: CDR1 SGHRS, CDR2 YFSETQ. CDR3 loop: CASTRGAGYTGELFF. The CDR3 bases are TGCGCCAGCACCCGTGGGGCGGGTTACACCGGGGAGCTGTTTTTT.

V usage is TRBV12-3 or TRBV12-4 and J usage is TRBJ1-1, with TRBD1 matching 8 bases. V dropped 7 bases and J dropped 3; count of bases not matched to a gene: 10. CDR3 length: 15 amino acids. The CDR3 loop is CASTLGDRRDTEAFF. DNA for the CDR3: TGTGCCAGCACCCTGGGGGACAGGAGGGACACTGAAGCTTTCTTT.

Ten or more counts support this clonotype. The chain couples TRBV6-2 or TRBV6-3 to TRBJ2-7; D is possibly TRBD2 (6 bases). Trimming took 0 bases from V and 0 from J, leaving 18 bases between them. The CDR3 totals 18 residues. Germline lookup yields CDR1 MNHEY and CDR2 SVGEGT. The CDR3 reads CASSYSIARDLGSYEQYF. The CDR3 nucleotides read TGTGCCAGCAGTTACTCGATAGCCCGGGACTTAGGCTCCTACGAGCAGTACTTC.

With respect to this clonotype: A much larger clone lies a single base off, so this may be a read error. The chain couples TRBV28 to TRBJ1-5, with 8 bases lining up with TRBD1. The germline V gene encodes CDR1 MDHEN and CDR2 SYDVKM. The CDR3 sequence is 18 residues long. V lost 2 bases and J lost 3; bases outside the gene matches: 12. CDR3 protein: CASSLKYRGSLHNQPQHF. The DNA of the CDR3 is TGTGCCAGCAGTTTAAAGTACAGGGGGTCCCTTCACAATCAGCCCCAGCATTTT.

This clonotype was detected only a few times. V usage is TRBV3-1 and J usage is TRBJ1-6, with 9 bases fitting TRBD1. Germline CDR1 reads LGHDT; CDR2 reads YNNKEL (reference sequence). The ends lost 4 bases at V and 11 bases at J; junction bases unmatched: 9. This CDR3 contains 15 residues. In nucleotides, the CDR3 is TGTGCCAGCAGCCCTCAACAGGGGGCGAGGACACCCCTCCACTTT. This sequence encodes CASSPQQGARTPLHF.

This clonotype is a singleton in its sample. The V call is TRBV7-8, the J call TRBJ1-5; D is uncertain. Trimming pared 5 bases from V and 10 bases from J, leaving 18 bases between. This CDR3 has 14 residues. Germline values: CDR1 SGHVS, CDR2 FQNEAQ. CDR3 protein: CASSRGETESPQHF. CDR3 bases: TGTGCCAGCAGCCGCGGCGAGACCGAGAGTCCCCAGCATTTT.

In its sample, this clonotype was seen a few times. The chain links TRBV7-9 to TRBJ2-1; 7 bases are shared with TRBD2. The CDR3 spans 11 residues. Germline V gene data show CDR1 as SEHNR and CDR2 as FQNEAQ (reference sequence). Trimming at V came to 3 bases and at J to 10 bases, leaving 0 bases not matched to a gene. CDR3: CASSFSGEQFF. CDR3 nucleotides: TGTGCCAGCAGCTTTAGCGGGGAGCAGTTCTTC.

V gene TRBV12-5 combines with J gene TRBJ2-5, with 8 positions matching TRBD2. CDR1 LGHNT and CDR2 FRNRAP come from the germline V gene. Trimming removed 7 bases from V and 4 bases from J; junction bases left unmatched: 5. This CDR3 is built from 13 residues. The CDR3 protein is CASAVAGTETQYF. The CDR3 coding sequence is TGTGCTAGTGCCGTAGCGGGGACAGAGACCCAGTACTTC.

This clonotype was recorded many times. Here the CDR3 reads CASSLRDRDTGELFF. The CDR3 region has the DNA TGTGCCAGCAGTCTGCGGGACAGGGACACCGGGGAGCTGTTTTTT. This rearrangement joins TRBV28 to TRBJ2-2, with 9 bases lining up with TRBD1. This CDR3 contains 15 residues. Looked up from germline, CDR1 is MDHEN and CDR2 is SYDVKM. Germline trimming cut 5 bases from V and 3 bases from J; bases unmatched to any gene: 4.

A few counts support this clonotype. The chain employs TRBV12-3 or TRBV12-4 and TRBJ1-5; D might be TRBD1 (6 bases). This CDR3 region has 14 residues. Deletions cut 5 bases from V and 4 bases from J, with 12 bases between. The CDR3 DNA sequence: TGTGCCAGCAGTGTGGACAGCATAAATCAGCCCCAGCATTTT. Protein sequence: CASSVDSINQPQHF.

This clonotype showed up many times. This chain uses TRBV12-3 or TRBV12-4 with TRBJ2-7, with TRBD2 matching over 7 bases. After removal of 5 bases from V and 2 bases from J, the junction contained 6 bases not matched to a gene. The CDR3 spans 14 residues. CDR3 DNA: TGTGCCAGCAGTCGGGGACTAACCACCTACGAGCAGTACTTC. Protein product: CASSRGLTTYEQYF.

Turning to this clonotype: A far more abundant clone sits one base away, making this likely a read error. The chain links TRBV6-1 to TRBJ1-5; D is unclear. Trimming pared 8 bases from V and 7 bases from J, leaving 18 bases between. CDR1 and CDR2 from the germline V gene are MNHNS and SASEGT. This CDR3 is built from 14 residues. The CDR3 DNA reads TGTGCCAGCTCAGTGTCGGGTTGGAACCAGCCCCAGCATTTT. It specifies CASSVSGWNQPQHF.

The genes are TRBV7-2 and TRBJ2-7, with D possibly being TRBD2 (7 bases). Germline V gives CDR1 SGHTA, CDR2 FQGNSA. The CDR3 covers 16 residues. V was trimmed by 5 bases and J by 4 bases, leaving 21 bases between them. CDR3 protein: CASSPSWGGGQYEQYF. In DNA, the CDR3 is TGTGCCAGCAGCCCCTCGTGGGGGGGCGGTCAATACGAGCAGTACTTC.

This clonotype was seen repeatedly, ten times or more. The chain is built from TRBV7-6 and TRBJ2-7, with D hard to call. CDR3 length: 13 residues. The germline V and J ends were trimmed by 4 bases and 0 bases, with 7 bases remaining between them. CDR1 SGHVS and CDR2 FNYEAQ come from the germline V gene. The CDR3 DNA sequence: TGTGCCAGCAGCTACGATAACTCCTACGAGCAGTACTTC. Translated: CASSYDNSYEQYF.

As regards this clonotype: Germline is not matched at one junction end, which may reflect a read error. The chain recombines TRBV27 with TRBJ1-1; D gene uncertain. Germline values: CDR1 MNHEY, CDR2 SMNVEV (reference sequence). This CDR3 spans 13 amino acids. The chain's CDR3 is CASSLSLGVQEVF. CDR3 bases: TGTGCCAGCAGTTTATCGTTAGGAGTGCAAGAGGTCTTT.

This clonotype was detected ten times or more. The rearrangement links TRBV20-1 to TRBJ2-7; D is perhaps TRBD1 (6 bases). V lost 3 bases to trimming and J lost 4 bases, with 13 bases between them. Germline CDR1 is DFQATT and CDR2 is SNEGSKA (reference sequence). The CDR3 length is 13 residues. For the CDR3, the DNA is TGCAGTGCTAGGGACAGCCTTGTGTACGAGCAGTACTTC. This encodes CSARDSLVYEQYF.

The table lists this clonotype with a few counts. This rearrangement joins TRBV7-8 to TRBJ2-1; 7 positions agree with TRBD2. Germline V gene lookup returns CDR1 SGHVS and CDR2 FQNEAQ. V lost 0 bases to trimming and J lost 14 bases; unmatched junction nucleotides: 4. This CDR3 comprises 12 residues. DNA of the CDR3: TGTGCCAGCAGCTTAGCTAGCGGGTTCGAGTTCTTC. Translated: CASSLASGFEFF.

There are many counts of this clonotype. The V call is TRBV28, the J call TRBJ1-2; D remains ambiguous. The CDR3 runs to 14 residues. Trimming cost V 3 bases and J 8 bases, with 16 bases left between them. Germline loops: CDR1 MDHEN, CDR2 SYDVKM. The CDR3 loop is CASSFASRRGGYTF. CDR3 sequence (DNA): TGTGCCAGCAGTTTCGCCAGCCGGCGAGGGGGCTACACCTTC.

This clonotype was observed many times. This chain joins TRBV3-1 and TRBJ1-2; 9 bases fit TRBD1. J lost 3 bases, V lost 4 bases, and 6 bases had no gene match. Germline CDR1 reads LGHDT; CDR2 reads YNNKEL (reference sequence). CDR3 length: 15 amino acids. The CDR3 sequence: CASSRTGGRDYGYTF. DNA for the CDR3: TGTGCCAGCAGCCGAACAGGGGGCAGGGACTATGGCTACACCTTC.

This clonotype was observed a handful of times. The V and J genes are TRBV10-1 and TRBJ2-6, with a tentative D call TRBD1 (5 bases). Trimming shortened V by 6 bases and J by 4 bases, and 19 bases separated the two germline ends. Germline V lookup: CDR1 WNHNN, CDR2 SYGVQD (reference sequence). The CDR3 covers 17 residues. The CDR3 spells CASSPGPGHVGANVLTF. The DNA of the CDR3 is TGCGCCAGCAGCCCTGGACCTGGACACGTCGGGGCCAACGTCCTGACTTTC.

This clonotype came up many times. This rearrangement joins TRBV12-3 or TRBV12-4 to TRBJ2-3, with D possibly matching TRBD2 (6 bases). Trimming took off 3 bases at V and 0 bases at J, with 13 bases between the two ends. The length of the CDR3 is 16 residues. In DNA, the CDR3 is TGTGCCAGCAGTTTGGGGAAGGGGACTAGCACAGATACGCAGTATTTT. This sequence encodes CASSLGKGTSTDTQYF.

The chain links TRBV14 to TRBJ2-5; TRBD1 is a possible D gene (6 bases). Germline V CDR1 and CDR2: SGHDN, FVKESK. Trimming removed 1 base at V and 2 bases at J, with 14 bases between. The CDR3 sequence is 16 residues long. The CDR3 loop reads CASSQVTGSTQETQYF. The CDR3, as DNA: TGTGCCAGCAGCCAAGTTACAGGGAGTACGCAAGAGACCCAGTACTTC.

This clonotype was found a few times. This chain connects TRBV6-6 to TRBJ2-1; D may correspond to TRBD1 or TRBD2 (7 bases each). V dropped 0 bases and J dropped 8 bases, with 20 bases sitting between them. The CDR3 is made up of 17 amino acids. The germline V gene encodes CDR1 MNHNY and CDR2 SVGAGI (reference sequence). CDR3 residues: CASSYSTGSGVVDEQFF. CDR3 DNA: TGTGCCAGCAGTTACTCGACAGGGAGCGGGGTGGTGGATGAGCAGTTCTTC.

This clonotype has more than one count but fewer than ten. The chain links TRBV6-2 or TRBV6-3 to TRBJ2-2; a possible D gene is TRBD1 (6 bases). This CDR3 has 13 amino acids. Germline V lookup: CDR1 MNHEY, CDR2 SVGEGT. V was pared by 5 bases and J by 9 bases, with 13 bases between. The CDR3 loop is CASSPTGFRELFF. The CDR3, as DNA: TGTGCCAGCAGTCCCACAGGGTTTCGGGAGCTGTTTTTT.